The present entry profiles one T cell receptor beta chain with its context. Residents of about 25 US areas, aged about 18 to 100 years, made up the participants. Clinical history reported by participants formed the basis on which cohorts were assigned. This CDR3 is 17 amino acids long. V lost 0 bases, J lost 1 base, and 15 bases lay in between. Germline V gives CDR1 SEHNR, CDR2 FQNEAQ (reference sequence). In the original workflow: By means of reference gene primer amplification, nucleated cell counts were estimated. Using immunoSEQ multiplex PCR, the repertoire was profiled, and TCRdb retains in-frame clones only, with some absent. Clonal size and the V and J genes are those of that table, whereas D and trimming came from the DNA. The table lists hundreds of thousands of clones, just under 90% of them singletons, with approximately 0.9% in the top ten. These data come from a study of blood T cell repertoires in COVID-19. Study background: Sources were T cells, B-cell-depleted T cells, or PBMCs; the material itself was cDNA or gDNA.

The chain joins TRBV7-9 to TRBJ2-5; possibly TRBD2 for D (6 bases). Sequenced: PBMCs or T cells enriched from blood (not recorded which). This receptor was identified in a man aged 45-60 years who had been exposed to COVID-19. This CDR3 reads CASSLAVLAEIQETQYF. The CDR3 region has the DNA TGTGCCAGCAGCTTAGCGGTTTTAGCGGAGATCCAAGAGACCCAGTACTTC.